These 3 T cell receptor beta chains originate from one sample sequenced in a study of blood T cell repertoires in COVID-19. Generated by immunoSEQ multiplex PCR, the TCRdb table keeps only in-frame clones and is missing some. This table holds about 23,000 clones, roughly 74% found once. Sequencing used peripheral blood. The source is a man aged 45-60 years with COVID-19, enrolled during active disease.

This clone was picked up a small number of times. The chain links TRBV5-1 to TRBJ1-1, with 7 bases matching TRBD1. Germline V gene data show CDR1 as SGHRS and CDR2 as YFSETQ. The CDR3 runs to 15 residues. With V trimmed by 4 bases and J by 1 base, 7 bases remained unmatched. The CDR3 region is CASSPGDRKNTEAFF. In nucleotides, the CDR3 is TGCGCCAGCAGCCCGGGGGACAGAAAGAACACTGAAGCTTTCTTT.

This rearrangement joins TRBV9 to TRBJ2-2; 10 nucleotides agree with TRBD2. The CDR3 is made up of 17 amino acids. V lost 0 bases and J lost 7; bases outside the gene matches: 9. Per the germline V gene, CDR1 is SGDLS and CDR2 is YYNGEE. The CDR3 DNA is TGTGCCAGCAGCGTAGATTCGCGTCCTAGCGGGGGCGGGGAGCTGTTTTTT. This gives the protein CASSVDSRPSGGGELFF. The full variable domain, completed using reference TRBV9 and TRBJ2-2, is DSGVTQTPKHLITATGQRVTLRCSPRSGDLSVYWYQQSLDQGLQFLIQYYNGEERAKGNILERFSAQQFPDLHSELNLSSLELGDSALYFCASSVDSRPSGGGELFFGEGSRLTVL.

This chain joins TRBV2 and TRBJ2-2, with 9 positions matching TRBD2. In germline, CDR1 is SNHLY, CDR2 FYNNEI. The V and J ends lost 7 bases and 6 bases, in that order; junction bases with no gene match: 12. The CDR3 extends over 16 amino acids. CDR3 sequence (DNA): TGTGCCAGCACCCTGGGGCGGGGGGGCCGCGCCGGGGAGCTGTTTTTT. This gives the protein CASTLGRGGRAGELFF. The full variable domain, in which reference TRBV2 and TRBJ2-2 provide the parts outside the CDR3, is EPEVTQTPSHQVTQMGQEVILRCVPISNHLYFYWYRQILGQKVEFLVSFYNNEISEKSEIFDDQFSVERPDGSNFTLKIRSTKLEDSAMYFCASTLGRGGRAGELFFGEGSRLTVL.